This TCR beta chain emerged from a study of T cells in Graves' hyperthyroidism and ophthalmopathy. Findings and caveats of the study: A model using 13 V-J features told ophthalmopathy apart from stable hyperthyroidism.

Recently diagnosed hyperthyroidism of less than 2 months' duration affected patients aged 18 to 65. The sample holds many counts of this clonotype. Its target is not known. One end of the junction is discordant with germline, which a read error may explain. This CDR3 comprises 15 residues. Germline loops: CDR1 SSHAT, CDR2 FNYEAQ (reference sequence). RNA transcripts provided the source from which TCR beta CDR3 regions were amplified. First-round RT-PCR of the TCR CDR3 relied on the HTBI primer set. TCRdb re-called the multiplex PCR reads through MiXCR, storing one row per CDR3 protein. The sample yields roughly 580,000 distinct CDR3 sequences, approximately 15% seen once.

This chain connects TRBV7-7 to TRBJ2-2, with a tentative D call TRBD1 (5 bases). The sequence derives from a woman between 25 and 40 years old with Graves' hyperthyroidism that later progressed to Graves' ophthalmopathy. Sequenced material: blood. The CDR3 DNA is TGTGCTAGCAGCGCCGATCAGGGGAACACCGGGGAGCTGTTTTTT. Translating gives CASSADQGNTGELFF.